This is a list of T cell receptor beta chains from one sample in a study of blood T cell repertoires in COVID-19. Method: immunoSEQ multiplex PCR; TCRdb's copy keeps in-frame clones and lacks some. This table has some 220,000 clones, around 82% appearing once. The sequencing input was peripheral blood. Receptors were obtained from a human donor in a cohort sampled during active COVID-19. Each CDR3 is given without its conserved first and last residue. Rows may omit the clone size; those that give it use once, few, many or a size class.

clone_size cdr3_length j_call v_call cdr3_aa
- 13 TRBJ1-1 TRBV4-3 ASTTGDRVATEAF
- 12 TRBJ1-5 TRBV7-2 ASSPRDSMEPQH
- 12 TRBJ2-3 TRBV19 ASSWGEWTDTQY
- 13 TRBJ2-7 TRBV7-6 ASRALSGTLYEQY
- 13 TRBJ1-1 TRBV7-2 ASSLMDRTNTEAF
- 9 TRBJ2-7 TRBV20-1 SAKWGREQY
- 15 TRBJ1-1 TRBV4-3 ASSQDRATGMNTEAF
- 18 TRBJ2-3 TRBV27 ASSQGMYPGTSGPQYTQY
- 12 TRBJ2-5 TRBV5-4 ASSLEGEQETQY
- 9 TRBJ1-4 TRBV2 ASRDLLALF
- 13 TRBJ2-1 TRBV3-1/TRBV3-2 ASSTGLAPYNEQF
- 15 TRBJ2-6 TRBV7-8 ASRILAGGSGANVLT
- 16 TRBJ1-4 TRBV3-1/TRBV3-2 ASSPASGTGEGGEKLF
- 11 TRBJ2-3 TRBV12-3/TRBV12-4 ASSLQRPDTQY
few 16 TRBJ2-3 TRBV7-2 ASSLNGLGGRTGDTQY
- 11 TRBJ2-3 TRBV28 ASRSGYTDTQY
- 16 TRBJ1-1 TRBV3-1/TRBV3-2 ASSQDVQGKTLNTEAF
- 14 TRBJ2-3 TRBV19 ASSISARLKLDTQY
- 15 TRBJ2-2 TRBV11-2 ASSLAGQGPYSGELF
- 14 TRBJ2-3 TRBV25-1 ASSEIAGGWADTQY
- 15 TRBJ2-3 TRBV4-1 ASSQATGELSTDTQY
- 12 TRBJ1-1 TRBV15 ATSREGGDTEAF
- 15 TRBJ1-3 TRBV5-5 ASSSSGLGMSGNTIY
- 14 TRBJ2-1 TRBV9 ASSVRDGGTYNEQF
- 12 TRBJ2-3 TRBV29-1 SVEQGARTDTQY
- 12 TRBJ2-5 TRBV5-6 ASSLWTGQETQY
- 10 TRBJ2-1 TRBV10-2 ASSEWGLTQF
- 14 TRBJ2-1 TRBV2 ASSGRRGAFYNEQF
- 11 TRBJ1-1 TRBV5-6 ASSLRGGTEAF
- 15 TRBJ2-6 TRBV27 ASSLSPRGAGANVLT
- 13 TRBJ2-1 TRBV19 ASKLRTSGSLEQF
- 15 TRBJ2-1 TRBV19 ASSITSGSISYNEQF
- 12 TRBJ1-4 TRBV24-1 ATSSDRTNEKLF
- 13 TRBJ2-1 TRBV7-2 ASSLSLAEHNEQF
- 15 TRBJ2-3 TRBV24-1 ATSDLRQGGGTDTQY
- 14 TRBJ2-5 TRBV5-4 ASSLTGQGKLETQY
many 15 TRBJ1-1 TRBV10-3 AIGGTARLGLNTEAF
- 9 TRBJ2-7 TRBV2 ASSSFSEQY
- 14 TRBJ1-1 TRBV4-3 ASSQRQGALGTEAF
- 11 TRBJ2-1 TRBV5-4 ASSLEGGRPQF
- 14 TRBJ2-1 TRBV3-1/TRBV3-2 ASSRLSGGAKNEQF
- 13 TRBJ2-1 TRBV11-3 ASSLASGGANEQF
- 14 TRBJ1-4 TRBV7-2 ASSLVSGATNEKLF
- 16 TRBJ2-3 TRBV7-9 ASSSVKRGGIFTDTQY
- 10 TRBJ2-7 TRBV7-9 ASSILVSEQY